This T cell receptor beta chain derives from a study of T cell responses to AZD1222 COVID-19 vaccine. There are 11 residues in the CDR3. The V end lost 8 bases, the J end lost 6 bases, and 12 bases lay between the germline ends. The germline V gene encodes CDR1 SQVTM and CDR2 ANQGSEA. Some clones are missing from TCRdb's copy, which holds only in-frame ones; the method was immunoSEQ multiplex PCR. The data hold approximately 110,000 clones, with about 92% observed a single time. On this clone itself: As yet, its antigen is unknown.

The study, taken as a whole, reports: Spike-specific TCR depth and breadth grew after two AZD1222 doses. Among spike-specific TCRs, nearly half reportedly target unmutated variant regions. The repertoires were collected only after the peak T cell response.

The chain carries TRBV29-1 and TRBJ2-3; D might be TRBD1 or TRBD2, each matching 5 bases. This receptor was obtained from an adult who received the AZD1222 COVID-19 vaccine. This sample comprised peripheral blood, obtained 28 days after the second AZD1222 dose. DNA for the CDR3: TGCAGCCTGGGGGACCTGGATACGCAGTATTTT. Encoded protein: CSLGDLDTQYF.